This entry lists 15 T cell receptor beta chains sequenced from one sample in a study of T cell changes during pregnancy in multiple sclerosis. Clones were sequenced by immunoSEQ multiplex PCR, and TCRdb holds only the in-frame ones, with some missing. The sample consists of 50,000 or so clones, around 94% of them appearing once. The sequencing used CD4+ T cells from peripheral blood mononuclear cells, collected in the second trimester of pregnancy. These receptors originate from a female donor with multiple sclerosis, enrolled in a pregnancy study.

This chain connects TRBV19 to TRBJ1-4; no clear D gene. Germline CDR1 is LNHDA and CDR2 is SQIVND (reference sequence). CDR3 length equals 13 residues. Trimming pared 4 bases from V and 4 bases from J, leaving 7 bases between. CDR3: CASSTRNNEKLFF. In DNA, the CDR3 is TGTGCCAGTAGTACGCGGAATAATGAAAAACTGTTTTTT.

In nucleotides, the CDR3 is TGCGCCAGCAGCAGCCACCTCAGACAGGGCACCACTGAAGCTTTCTTT. Its protein product is CASSSHLRQGTTEAFF. The chain carries TRBV10-1 and TRBJ1-1, with TRBD1 matching 7 bases. The germline V gene has CDR1 WNHNN and CDR2 SYGVQD (reference sequence). The CDR3 has 16 residues. The V and J ends lost 6 bases and 4 bases, in that order; junction bases with no gene match: 14.

V usage is TRBV7-2 and J usage is TRBJ1-3, with unresolved D. Germline CDR1 and CDR2: SGHTA and FQGNSA. The CDR3 totals 17 residues. Deletions cut 1 base from V and 0 bases from J, with 13 bases between. The CDR3 sequence is CASSLEAGRYSGNTIYF. The CDR3 DNA follows: TGTGCCAGCAGCTTAGAGGCGGGCAGGTACTCTGGAAACACCATATATTTT.

This clone occurred once. The V gene is TRBV28, the J gene TRBJ1-2; TRBD1 matches 10 bases. The V segment lost 4 bases and the J segment 4 bases; nucleotides outside the gene matches: 6. CDR1 and CDR2 from the germline V gene are MDHEN and SYDVKM. The CDR3 extends over 15 amino acids. The CDR3 bases are TGTGCCAGCAGTTGGAGGACAGGGGGGTTCTATGGCTACACCTTC. Translation gives CASSWRTGGFYGYTF.

The genes are TRBV4-2 and TRBJ2-2, with D perhaps TRBD2 (7 bases). CDR3 length equals 12 residues. Germline CDR1 and CDR2: LGHNA and YNFKEQ. The V and J ends lost 0 bases and 15 bases respectively, with 11 bases between them. CDR3 sequence reads: CASSQDRGRVFF. DNA for the CDR3: TGTGCCAGCAGCCAAGATAGGGGGAGGGTGTTTTTT.

This chain joins TRBV4-3 and TRBJ1-2; TRBD1 matches at 7 bases. This CDR3 has 16 residues. Germline CDR1 LGHNA, CDR2 YSLEER. V gave up 1 base and J gave up 4 bases; unmatched junction bases: 9. This CDR3 is CASSQVRQGLGYGYTF. In DNA, the CDR3 is TGCGCCAGCAGCCAAGTCCGACAGGGTCTTGGCTATGGCTACACCTTC.

The chain has TRBV21-1 and TRBJ1-1; the DNA was not compared with TRBD1, the D call given in the table. TRBV21-1 is shown as a pseudogene. CDR3 length: 16 amino acids. The CDR3 protein is CASSRTGGSVNTEAFF. The CDR3 DNA follows: TGTGCCAGCAGCCGGACAGGGGGCAGTGTGAACACTGAAGCTTTCTTT.

This rearrangement joins TRBV19 to TRBJ2-5; maybe TRBD1 (5 bases). The CDR3 extends over 13 amino acids. CDR1 is LNHDA and CDR2 is SQIVND in the germline V gene (reference sequence). V gave up 6 bases and J gave up 1 base, with 9 bases separating them. In DNA form, the CDR3 reads TGTGCCAGTAGAATTCAGGGCCAAGAGACCCAGTACTTC. The encoded protein is CASRIQGQETQYF.

The chain joins TRBV14 to TRBJ1-6; D is unclear. Looked up from germline, CDR1 is SGHDN and CDR2 is FVKESK. The CDR3 is 13 amino acids. V was shortened by 2 bases and J by 4 bases, with 3 bases between the two germline ends. CDR3 sequence reads: CASSQQYNSPLHF. The CDR3 coding sequence is TGTGCCAGCAGCCAACAGTATAATTCACCCCTCCACTTT.

The chain recombines TRBV7-9 with TRBJ1-4, with D possibly TRBD1 on 5 matching bases. This CDR3 spans 17 amino acids. The germline V gene encodes CDR1 SEHNR and CDR2 FQNEAQ (reference sequence). Between the trimmed V and J ends, which lost 7 bases and 0 bases, there was a span of 18 bases. CDR3 in amino acids: CASTSDSSAATNEKLFF. In nucleotides, the CDR3 is TGTGCCAGCACCTCCGACAGCTCCGCTGCAACTAATGAAAAACTGTTTTTT.

V and J are TRBV7-2 and TRBJ2-3, with 12 bases aligning to TRBD2. V was pared by 2 bases and J by 6 bases, with 9 bases of the junction left unmatched. CDR1 and CDR2 (germline): SGHTA, FQGNSA. The CDR3 loop spans 17 amino acids. The CDR3 region has the DNA TGTGCCAGCAGCTTATGGTTGACTAGCGGGGGAAGGGATACGCAGTATTTT. Translation gives CASSLWLTSGGRDTQYF.

The CDR3 sequence is CASSPGDGGYGYTF. CDR3 in DNA: TGTGCCAGCAGTCCCGGGGACGGGGGGTATGGCTACACCTTC. The chain recombines TRBV6-6 with TRBJ1-2, with D tentatively TRBD1 (5 bases). The CDR3 totals 14 residues. Trimming removed 5 bases from V and 5 bases from J, with 15 bases in between. The germline CDR1 and CDR2 sequences are MNHNY and SVGAGI (reference sequence).

This clone was seen only once. The V and J genes are TRBV6-5 and TRBJ1-1; maybe TRBD1 (6 bases). Trimming shortened V by 6 bases and J by 1 base, and 15 bases separated the two germline ends. Germline V gene data show CDR1 as MNHEY and CDR2 as SVGAGI. The CDR3 is 15 residues long. The CDR3 bases are TGTGCCAGCAGACATACTGGGGGCCGGAACACTGAAGCTTTCTTT. Amino acid sequence: CASRHTGGRNTEAFF.

The chain is built from TRBV4-2 and TRBJ1-5, with 9 bases that match TRBD1. With V trimmed by 4 bases and J by 6 bases, 10 bases remained unmatched. The CDR3 runs 16 residues. Looked up from germline, CDR1 is LGHNA and CDR2 is YNFKEQ. CDR3 protein: CASSPDPGQGFQPQHF. In nucleotides, the CDR3 is TGTGCCAGCAGCCCTGACCCGGGACAGGGTTTTCAGCCCCAGCATTTT.

The chain joins TRBV7-2 to TRBJ1-1; tentative D call: TRBD1 (5 bases). From germline, CDR1 is SGHTA and CDR2 FQGNSA. Trimming pared 3 bases from V and 9 bases from J, leaving 14 bases between. The CDR3 has 13 residues. For the CDR3, the DNA is TGTGCCAGCAGCTTGGGTAGACAGCTTAAAGCTTTCTTT. Protein: CASSLGRQLKAFF.